The entry below describes one T cell receptor beta chain. These data are taken from a study of blood T cell repertoires in COVID-19. The table came from immunoSEQ multiplex PCR; TCRdb's copy has only in-frame clones and leaves some out. The profile shows 380,000 or so clones, around 87% of them singletons. The CDR3 runs to 14 residues. Germline CDR1 MRHNA, CDR2 SNTAGT. V lost 5 bases and J lost 4, with 12 bases in between. Assignment of participants to cohorts was predicated upon participant-reported clinical history. V usage is TRBV6-4 and J usage is TRBJ1-5; no clear D. This TCR came from a man in his thirties or forties who had recovered from COVID-19. Input material: PBMCs or T cells enriched from blood (not recorded which). The CDR3 DNA sequence: TGTGCCAGCAGTCGGGATGCATGGAATCAGCCCCAGCATTTT. It is translated as CASSRDAWNQPQHF.